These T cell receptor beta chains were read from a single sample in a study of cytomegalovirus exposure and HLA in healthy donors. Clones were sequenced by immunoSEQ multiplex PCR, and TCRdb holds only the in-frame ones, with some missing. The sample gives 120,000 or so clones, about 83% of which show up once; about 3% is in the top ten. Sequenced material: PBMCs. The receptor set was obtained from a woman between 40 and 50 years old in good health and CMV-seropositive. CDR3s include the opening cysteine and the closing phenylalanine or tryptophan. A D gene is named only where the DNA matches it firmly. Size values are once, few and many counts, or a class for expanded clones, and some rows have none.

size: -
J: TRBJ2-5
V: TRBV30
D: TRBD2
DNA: TGTGCCTGGAGTCCTAGACCCGCCGGGAGGCAAGAGACCCAGTACTTC
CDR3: CAWSPRPAGRQETQYF

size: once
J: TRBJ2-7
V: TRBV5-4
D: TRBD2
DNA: TGTGCCAGCAGCTTGGACTCTAGCGGGTACTCCTACGAGCAGTACTTC
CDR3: CASSLDSSGYSYEQYF

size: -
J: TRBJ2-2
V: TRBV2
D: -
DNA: TGTGCCAGCAGTGAAAGGGCGGGGTCGAACACCGGGGAGCTGTTTTTT
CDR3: CASSERAGSNTGELFF

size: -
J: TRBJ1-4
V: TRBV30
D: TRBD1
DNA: TGTGCCTGGAGTGTACCTCGGGGACAGGGCAGTGAAAAACTGTTTTTT
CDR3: CAWSVPRGQGSEKLFF

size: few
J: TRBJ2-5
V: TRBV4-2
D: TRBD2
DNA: TGTGCCAGCAGCCAGGCCTGGATAGCGGGGGGCCAAGAGACCCAGTACTTC
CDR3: CASSQAWIAGGQETQYF

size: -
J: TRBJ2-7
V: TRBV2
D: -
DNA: TGTGCCAGCAGTGATTCGTCGTGGGCATTATCTTACGAGCAGTACTTC
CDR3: CASSDSSWALSYEQYF

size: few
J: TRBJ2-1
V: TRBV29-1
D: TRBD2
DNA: TGCAGCGTTGAGATCAGCGGGGGGTACAATGAGCAGTTCTTC
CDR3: CSVEISGGYNEQFF

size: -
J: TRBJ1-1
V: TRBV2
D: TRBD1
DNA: TGTGCCAGCAGTTCATACTTCTGGGACAGGGGGGGGAATGAAGCTTTCTTT
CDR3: CASSSYFWDRGGNEAFF

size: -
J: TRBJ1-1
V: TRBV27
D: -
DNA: TGTGCCAGCAGGTCCAGGGATCAGGTCCCCATGAACACTGAAGCTTTCTTT
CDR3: CASRSRDQVPMNTEAFF

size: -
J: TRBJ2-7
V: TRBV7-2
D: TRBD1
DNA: TGTGCCAGCAGCTTAGGAGGGACAGGGTTCTCCGAGCAGTACTTC
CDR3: CASSLGGTGFSEQYF

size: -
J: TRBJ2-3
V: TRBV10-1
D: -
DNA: TGCGCCAGCGGCCCTAGCGGCACAGATACGCAGTATTTT
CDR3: CASGPSGTDTQYF

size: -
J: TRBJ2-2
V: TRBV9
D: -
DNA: TGTGCCAGCAGACCTAATCAGGGGACCGGGGAGCTGTTTTTT
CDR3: CASRPNQGTGELFF

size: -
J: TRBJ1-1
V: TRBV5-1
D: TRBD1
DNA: TGCGCCAGCAGCAGCCGAGACAGGGTGGGCACTGAAGCTTTCTTT
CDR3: CASSSRDRVGTEAFF

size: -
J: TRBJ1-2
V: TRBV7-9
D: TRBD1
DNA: TGTGCCAGCAGCGCCACAGGGGAAGCTAACTATGGCTACACCTTC
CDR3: CASSATGEANYGYTF

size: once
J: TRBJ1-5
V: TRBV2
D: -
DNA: TGTGCCAGCAGTGCGGGGTATAGGCAGCCCCAGCATTTT
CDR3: CASSAGYRQPQHF

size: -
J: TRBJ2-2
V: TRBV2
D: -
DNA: TGTGCCAGCAGTGAACAGTTGATTACCGGGGAGCTGTTTTTT
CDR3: CASSEQLITGELFF

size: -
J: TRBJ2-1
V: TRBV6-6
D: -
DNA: TGTGCCAGCAGTCCCGGGACAAGTCTCGACGAGCAGTTCTTC
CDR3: CASSPGTSLDEQFF

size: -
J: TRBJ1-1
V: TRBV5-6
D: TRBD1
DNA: TGTGCCAGCAGCTTCCTCCGGGACAGGGTTGAAGCTTTCTTT
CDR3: CASSFLRDRVEAFF

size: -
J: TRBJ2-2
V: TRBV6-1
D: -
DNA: TGTGCCAGCAGTGGATCCGGGATCTGGATGGTGAACACCGGGGAGCTGTTTTTT
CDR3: CASSGSGIWMVNTGELFF

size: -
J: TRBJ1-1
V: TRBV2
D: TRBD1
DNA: TGTGCCAGCAGTGAGGGGCAGGGGGTCACTGAAGCTTTCTTT
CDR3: CASSEGQGVTEAFF

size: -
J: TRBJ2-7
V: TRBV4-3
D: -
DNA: TGCGCCAGCAGCCAAGACGTCGGGACTGGGCGGGCATTGAACGAGCAGTACTTC
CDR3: CASSQDVGTGRALNEQYF

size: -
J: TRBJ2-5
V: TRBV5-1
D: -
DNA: TGCGCCAGCAGTTGGTCTCAGGGTGGGGAGACCCAGTACTTC
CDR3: CASSWSQGGETQYF

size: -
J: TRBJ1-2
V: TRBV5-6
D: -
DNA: TGTGCCAGCAGTGAGGGTAGCTATGGCTACACCTTC
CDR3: CASSEGSYGYTF

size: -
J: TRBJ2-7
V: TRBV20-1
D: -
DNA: TGCAGTGCTAGAGTTTCCTACGGGCAGTACTTC
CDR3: CSARVSYGQYF

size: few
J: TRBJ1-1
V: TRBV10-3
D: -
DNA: TGTGCCATCAGTGTAGACACCGCCGAAGCTTTCTTT
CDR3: CAISVDTAEAFF

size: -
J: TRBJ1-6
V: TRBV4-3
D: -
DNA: TGCGCCAGCAGCCAAGAGCCCAGGAAGAGTTCACCCCTCCACTTT
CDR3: CASSQEPRKSSPLHF

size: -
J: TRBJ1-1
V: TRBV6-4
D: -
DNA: TGTGCCAGCAGTGAAGGACCAGGGGCGATTATCGCTGAAGCTTTCTTT
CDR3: CASSEGPGAIIAEAFF

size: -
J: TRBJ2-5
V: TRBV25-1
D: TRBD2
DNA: TGTGCCAGCAGTGAATTGGAACTAGCGGTCCAAGAGACCCAGTACTTC
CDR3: CASSELELAVQETQYF

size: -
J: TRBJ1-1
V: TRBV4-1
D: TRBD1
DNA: TGCGCCAGCAGGCCGCGGGACAGCGAAAGAGCTGAAGCTTTCTTT
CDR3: CASRPRDSERAEAFF

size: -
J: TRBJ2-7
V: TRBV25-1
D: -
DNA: TGTGCCAGCAGGGCCGGGACTCTGAGCTCCTACGAGCAGTACTTC
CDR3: CASRAGTLSSYEQYF

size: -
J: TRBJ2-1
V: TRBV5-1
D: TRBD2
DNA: TGCGCCAGCAGCATACCGGGAGGGAATGAGCAGTTCTTC
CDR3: CASSIPGGNEQFF